This T cell receptor beta chain was documented in a study of lymphopenia after photon versus proton radiotherapy. The assay was immunoSEQ multiplex PCR, and TCRdb's table has in-frame clones only and misses some. The sample includes roughly 42,000 clones, 85% of them seen just once. This CDR3 spans 14 amino acids. Trimming shortened V by 5 bases and J by 0 bases, and 12 bases separated the two germline ends. The germline V gene encodes CDR1 SQVTM and CDR2 ANQGSEA. This sequence joins TRBV29-1 and TRBJ2-3; either TRBD1 or TRBD2 may supply D (5 bases each). Sequencing used peripheral blood, obtained from a patient treated with photon-based radiotherapy. This sequence originates from a man aged 40-49 years with gastric cancer. CDR3 sequence: CSVRGATSTDTQYF. As DNA, the CDR3 is TGCAGCGTTAGAGGGGCCACTAGCACAGATACGCAGTATTTT.